This T cell receptor beta chain came from a study of patients and donors after allogeneic stem cell transplantation. Germline values: CDR1 MNHNS, CDR2 SASEGT. The CDR3 has 14 amino acids. Losses at the gene ends were 8 bases for V and 3 bases for J; bases not matched to a gene: 7. TCRdb reprocessed the RT-PCR reads via MiXCR and lists one record per CDR3 protein. Here the sample spans 900,000 to 1,000,000 distinct CDR3 sequences, approximately 19% being singletons. This clonotype was detected only a few times. The source is a human donor who was either an allogeneic HSCT recipient or a stem cell or donor lymphocyte infusion donor (not recorded which). It is not recorded whose cells these are; they may come from a transplant donor. This chain joins TRBV6-1 and TRBJ1-3; 7 bases match TRBD1. Sample: blood, either unsorted or a sorted T cell fraction (not recorded which). The CDR3, as DNA: TGTGCCAGCCCAGGGACAGCGGATGGAAACACCATATATTTT. Protein: CASPGTADGNTIYF.